A single sample is the source of the 17 T cell receptor beta chains below, sequenced in a study of CD8 T cells in ankylosing spondylitis. Study-level points and caveats: Ankylosing spondylitis blood appeared to be characterized by a TCR beta motif of fewer than ten highly homologous variants.

No antigens are known for them. TCRdb itself ran the 5' RACE reads through MiXCR, one entry per CDR3 protein. The data hold roughly 440,000 distinct CDR3 sequences, with 17% observed a single time. The specimen sequenced was blood, either unsorted or a sorted T cell fraction (not recorded which). The receptor set was obtained from a male donor with ankylosing spondylitis.

This clonotype was seen a handful of times. This sequence joins TRBV7-2 and TRBJ2-2; 12 bases match TRBD2. Germline CDR1 and CDR2: SGHTA and FQGNSA. V lost 2 bases to trimming and J lost 7 bases; unmatched junction nucleotides: 8. There are 17 residues in the CDR3. The CDR3, as DNA: TGTGCCAGCAGCTTAAGGGTGCGGACTAGCGGGAACGGGGAGCTGTTTTTT. This translates into CASSLRVRTSGNGELFF.

This clonotype turned up a few times. This chain links TRBV20-1 with TRBJ2-2; 7 nucleotides match TRBD2. The CDR3 runs 14 residues. J was trimmed by 2 bases and V by 4 bases; bases with no gene match: 4. Germline values: CDR1 DFQATT, CDR2 SNEGSKA (reference sequence). DNA of the CDR3: TGCAGTGCTAAACCTAGCGGAAACACCGGGGAGCTGTTTTTT. Amino acids: CSAKPSGNTGELFF.

The chain combines TRBV6-1 with TRBJ1-2; TRBD1 is a possible D gene (6 bases). Between the trimmed V and J ends, which lost 2 bases and 7 bases, there was a span of 14 bases. This CDR3 is 14 amino acids long. Germline V gene lookup returns CDR1 MNHNS and CDR2 SASEGT. CDR3 amino acids: CASSELQGEGGYTF. The CDR3 bases are TGTGCCAGCAGTGAACTACAGGGTGAGGGTGGCTACACCTTC.

This clonotype turned up a few times. The chain combines TRBV6-5 with TRBJ2-7; perhaps TRBD2 as D (5 bases). CDR1 is MNHEY and CDR2 is SVGAGI in the germline V gene. The CDR3 runs 15 residues. V was shortened by 0 bases and J by 2 bases, with 11 bases between the two germline ends. Here the CDR3 reads CASSYSTTGTYEQYF. CDR3 DNA: TGTGCCAGCAGTTACTCGACTACGGGAACCTACGAGCAGTACTTC.

This clonotype was counted between two and nine times. The rearrangement uses TRBV7-6 and TRBJ2-2; 9 nucleotides align to TRBD2. V gave up 1 base and J gave up 4 bases; unmatched junction bases: 10. The CDR3 contains 18 residues. Germline CDR1 SGHVS, CDR2 FNYEAQ. CDR3 in amino acids: CASSLDPGLAGTTGELFF. CDR3 nucleotides: TGTGCCAGCAGCTTAGATCCCGGGCTAGCGGGAACCACCGGGGAGCTGTTTTTT.

This clonotype was seen only a few times. J is TRBJ1-5 and V is TRBV3-1, with D hard to call. Per the germline V gene, CDR1 is LGHDT and CDR2 is YNNKEL (reference sequence). This CDR3 has 14 residues. Trimming removed 2 bases from V and 4 bases from J, with 9 bases in between. The CDR3: CASSQRRENQPQHF. The CDR3, as DNA: TGTGCCAGCAGCCAACGACGGGAAAATCAGCCCCAGCATTTT.

This clonotype was detected ten times or more. This chain uses TRBV29-1 with TRBJ2-1; tentative D call: TRBD1 (6 bases). Trimming left V 2 bases short and J 6 bases short, with 8 bases between. The CDR3 runs 12 residues. Germline CDR1 SQVTM, CDR2 ANQGSEA. The CDR3 here is CSVEWGPNEQFF. CDR3 DNA: TGCAGCGTTGAATGGGGGCCCAATGAGCAGTTCTTC.

This clonotype turned up a few times. This sequence joins TRBV24-1 and TRBJ1-1; maybe TRBD1 (5 bases). There are 13 residues in the CDR3. Per the germline V gene, CDR1 is KGHDR and CDR2 is SFDVKD. Trimming took 5 bases from V and 5 from J, leaving 11 bases between them. Here the CDR3 DNA reads TGTGCCACCAGTGCAGGGACGTTTACTGAAGCTTTCTTT. Protein product: CATSAGTFTEAFF.

The chain links TRBV12-3 or TRBV12-4 to TRBJ2-5; TRBD2 matches 10 bases. V shed 3 bases, J shed 6 bases, and the junction held 4 bases outside the gene matches. The CDR3 is 14 residues long. The CDR3 DNA sequence: TGTGCCAGCAGTTTGAGCGGGGGGGCGCAGACCCAGTACTTC. Translated: CASSLSGGAQTQYF.

The CDR3 sequence is CASSQGGRSNEKLFF. The CDR3 region has the DNA TGTGCCAGCAGCCAAGGCGGTCGATCTAATGAAAAACTGTTTTTT. The chain has TRBV3-1 and TRBJ1-4; D is unclear. Trimming removed 1 base at V and 3 bases at J, with 9 bases between. The CDR3 runs to 15 residues. CDR1 and CDR2 (germline): LGHDT, YNNKEL (reference sequence).

This sequence joins TRBV20-1 and TRBJ2-4; weak D call: TRBD1 (6 bases). The V gene lost 6 bases and the J gene lost 6 bases, with 21 bases spanning the gap. The CDR3 contains 15 residues. Germline CDR1 DFQATT, CDR2 SNEGSKA (reference sequence). CDR3 sequence reads: CSAQPEQGTINIQYF. CDR3 sequence (DNA): TGCAGTGCCCAACCCGAACAGGGTACAATAAACATTCAGTACTTC.

This clonotype was detected a few times. The chain employs TRBV5-1 and TRBJ1-5, with TRBD1 as a possible D gene (6 bases). The CDR3 runs to 15 residues. In germline, CDR1 is SGHRS, CDR2 YFSETQ. V dropped 0 bases and J dropped 4 bases, with 11 bases sitting between them. For the CDR3, the DNA is TGCGCCAGCAGCTTGGGGACAGCCAATAATCAGCCCCAGCATTTT. It is translated as CASSLGTANNQPQHF.

This clonotype was counted between two and nine times. The V gene is TRBV20-1, the J gene TRBJ1-5; 10 nucleotides align to TRBD1. J lost 6 bases, V lost 2 bases, and 7 bases had no gene match. The CDR3 runs to 15 residues. Germline CDR1 and CDR2: DFQATT and SNEGSKA (reference sequence). Here the CDR3 reads CSARFTGTGVQPQHF. As DNA, the CDR3 is TGCAGTGCTAGATTTACCGGGACAGGGGTTCAGCCCCAGCATTTT.

This clonotype was picked up a small number of times. V and J are TRBV2 and TRBJ2-1; the D gene is possibly TRBD1 (6 bases). V dropped 4 bases and J dropped 5 bases, with 9 bases sitting between them. CDR1 is SNHLY and CDR2 is FYNNEI in the germline V gene. CDR3 length equals 13 residues. The CDR3 is CASSVEGDNEQFF. The CDR3 DNA reads TGTGCCAGCAGTGTAGAGGGGGACAATGAGCAGTTCTTC.

This clonotype was found a few times. For the CDR3, the DNA is TGTGCCAGTTCCAGGGTCGGCTATGGCTACACCTTC. This gives the protein CASSRVGYGYTF. The J gene is TRBJ1-2, the V gene TRBV6-1, with D maybe TRBD1 (5 bases). Between the trimmed V and J ends, which lost 9 bases and 4 bases, there was a span of 12 bases. The CDR3 consists of 12 residues. Germline assignment: CDR1 MNHNS and CDR2 SASEGT.

This clonotype was observed a few times. J is TRBJ2-7 and V is TRBV6-1; D not resolved. Germline assignment: CDR1 MNHNS and CDR2 SASEGT. The CDR3 runs to 14 residues. The V and J ends lost 10 bases and 0 bases respectively, with 16 bases between them. CDR3 residues: CATSKPSHSYEQYF. CDR3 nucleotide sequence: TGTGCCACCTCAAAGCCCTCCCACTCCTACGAGCAGTACTTC.

Only a few counts were recorded for this clonotype. The chain links TRBV5-5 to TRBJ2-6, with TRBD1 identical over 9 bases. In germline, CDR1 is SGHKS, CDR2 YYEKEE (reference sequence). V trimming: 4 bases; J trimming: 2 bases; junction bases outside the gene matches: 10. The CDR3 has 18 residues. The DNA of the CDR3 is TGTGCCAGCAGCACCGTCCCGGGACAGGGAACTGGGGCCAACGTCCTGACTTTC. Its protein product is CASSTVPGQGTGANVLTF.